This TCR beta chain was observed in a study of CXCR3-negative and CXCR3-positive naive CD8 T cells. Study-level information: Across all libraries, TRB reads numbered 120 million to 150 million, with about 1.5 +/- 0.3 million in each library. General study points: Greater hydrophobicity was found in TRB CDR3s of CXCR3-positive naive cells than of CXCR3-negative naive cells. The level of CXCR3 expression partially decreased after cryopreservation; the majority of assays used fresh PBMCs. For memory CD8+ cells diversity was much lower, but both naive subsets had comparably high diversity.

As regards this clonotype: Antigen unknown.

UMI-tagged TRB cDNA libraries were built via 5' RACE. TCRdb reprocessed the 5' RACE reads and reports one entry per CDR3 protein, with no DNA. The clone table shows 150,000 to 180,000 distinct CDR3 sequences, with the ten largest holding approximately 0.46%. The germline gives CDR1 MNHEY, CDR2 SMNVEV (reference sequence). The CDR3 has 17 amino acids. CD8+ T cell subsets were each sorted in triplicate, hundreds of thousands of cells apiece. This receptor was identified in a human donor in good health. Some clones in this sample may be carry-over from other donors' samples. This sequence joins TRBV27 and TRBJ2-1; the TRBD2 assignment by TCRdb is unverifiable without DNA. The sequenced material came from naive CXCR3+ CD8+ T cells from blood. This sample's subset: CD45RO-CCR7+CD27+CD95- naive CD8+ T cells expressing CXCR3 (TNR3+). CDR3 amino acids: CASSLRLAPSSYNEQFF.